This T cell receptor (beta chain) was retrieved from a study of CD8 T cells in Susac syndrome. TCR beta was sequenced from blood CD8+ and CD4+ T cells. It was with random hexamers that 0.5 to 1 ug RNA was reverse transcribed. TCRdb reprocessed the immunoSEQ multiplex PCR reads with MiXCR, giving one entry per CDR3 protein. The repertoire holds about 180,000 distinct CDR3 sequences, with about 95% as singletons. This CDR3 region has 16 residues. V lost 7 bases to trimming and J lost 7 bases; unmatched junction nucleotides: 14. Material: CD4+ T cells from PBMCs. The J gene is TRBJ2-1, the V gene TRBV12-3 or TRBV12-4, with 9 bases matching TRBD2. The TCR originated in a human donor with Susac syndrome. DNA for the CDR3: TGTGCCAGCATGTGGGCTAGCGGGACGGGAGGGAATGAGCAGTTCTTC. Its translation is CASMWASGTGGNEQFF.